One T cell receptor (beta chain) is described in this entry. In its sample, this clonotype was seen a few times. The antigen this receptor binds is unknown. Base qualities are not at hand, and no much larger clone is one base apart. Libraries were constructed by multiplex PCR. Sequencing was performed on an Illumina HiSeq 4000. iRepertoire HTBI primers and Arm-PCR amplification of CDR3 regions were used to construct TCR beta libraries. Gel purification was performed on PCR products prior to sequencing. The original methods were these. A total of 60 to 80 TRBV and some 13 TRBJ segments were identified across samples and were used for gene usage analysis of CDR3 amino acid clonotypes. COPE and FqMerger were used to merge the filtered high-quality paired reads into contigs. BLAST was used to align contigs to IMGT TRBV, TRBD and TRBJ reference genes, and CDR3 was defined according to IMGT. Any clonotype with a frequency above 0.1% was counted as a highly expanded clone. Repertoire diversity was measured by Shannon entropy, and V-J evenness by the Gini coefficient. A clonotype found in more than one individual was treated as public. TCRdb trimmed the raw reads at Q25, called clones with MiXCR and kept productive beta chains. Duplicate CDR3 protein sequences are folded into a single record with the most common DNA and genes. In this record, the V and J calls reflect TCRdb's handling and not the investigators' own analysis. For this sample there are about 460,000 distinct CDR3 sequences; less than 25% appear just once. The ten largest clones take up approximately 14% of the sample.

This entry comes from a study of regulatory T cells in long-lasting Graves disease (dated by TCRdb to 2020 to 2023). Regarding the complete study: Persistent Graves' disease was defined as persistently positive TSH receptor autoantibodies together with antithyroid drug treatment for over 5 years. Persistent Graves' disease patients were compared with newly diagnosed Graves' disease patients by peripheral blood TCR sequencing and RNA sequencing. The study took place in China and was registered as a clinical trial. A total of around 33 samples were covered by TCR sequencing, comprising 13 persistent and around 20 newly diagnosed Graves' disease patients. Persistent Graves' disease patients in the clinical cohort had taken antithyroid drugs for about 10.3 years on average. Beyond this particular receptor, the publication reports: Persistent patients shared more public clonotypes among themselves (2,741) than newly diagnosed patients did (approximately 900). The study examined only peripheral blood because the primary lesion, thyroid tissue, could not be accessed. Persistent Graves' disease patients showed lower TCR Shannon entropy and fewer highly expanded clones than newly diagnosed patients, suggesting clonal expansion. Persistent disease showed preferential use of TRBV28, TRBJ1-2 and TRBJ2-5, whereas newly diagnosed disease favored TRBV20-1 and TRBJ2-1. As a limitation, the authors acknowledged that the small sample size may reduce accuracy. Sequencing and analysis were restricted to the TCR beta chain.

The time point label for this specimen denotes: persistent/refractory GD, antithyroid drugs over 5 years with positive TRAb. For both TCR sequencing and RNA sequencing, RNA was extracted from PBMCs in TRIzol. The diagnosis of Graves' disease followed American Thyroid Association guidelines. Recruitment of patients was carried out at an endocrinology department in Xi'an, China. Each patient gave about 9.1 milliliters of peripheral blood, collected in an EDTA anticoagulant tube. PBMCs were isolated by Ficoll Paque Plus density gradient separation without further T cell sorting. An Agilent 2100 Bioanalyzer and agarose gel were used to check RNA quality, and a NanoDrop 2000 was used to measure RNA concentration. Measured from the cysteine to the phenylalanine, the CDR3 is 15 residues long. The CDR3 DNA has 45 bases and is translated from base 1. The germline V gene yields MNHEY for CDR1 and SVGEGT for CDR2. Relative to germline, V is 5 bases shorter and J is 3 bases shorter, with 17 bases between their ends.

This clonotype was obtained from a female donor with Graves disease. This chain is built from TRBV6-2 or TRBV6-3 and TRBJ2-7, with the D gene too uncertain to name. Sequencing used peripheral blood mononuclear cells (PBMCs), obtained when the disease was refractory, from a patient treated with antithyroid drugs. At the DNA level, the sequence is TGTGCCAGCAGTGAAGGTCCAGACCTAAGCTACGAGCAGTACTTC. This gives the protein CASSEGPDLSYEQYF.